The rows below give T cell receptor beta chains drawn from one sample of a study of neoadjuvant nivolumab and ipilimumab in lung cancer. Repertoires were generated with immunoSEQ multiplex PCR, while TCRdb's copy carries only in-frame clones and drops some. This sample carries tens of thousands of clones, approximately 89% of them seen once, and the ten largest clones take approximately 3.4%. Here the sequenced sample was peripheral blood, taken before neoadjuvant nivolumab, alone or with ipilimumab. Receptors were obtained from an adult with non-small cell lung cancer. The CDR3 runs from the conserved cysteine through the conserved F or W. A D gene is named only where the DNA matches it firmly. A row's size may be missing; if present it is once, few, many or a size class.

clone size: .
J gene: TRBJ1-5
V gene: TRBV18
D gene: .
CDR3 protein: CASSPGNNQPQHF
CDR3 DNA: TGTGCCAGCTCACCAGGGAACAATCAGCCCCAGCATTTT

clone size: .
J gene: TRBJ2-5
V gene: TRBV6-5
D gene: TRBD1
CDR3 protein: CASRGTGGAETQYF
CDR3 DNA: TGTGCCAGCAGAGGGACAGGGGGCGCCGAGACCCAGTACTTC

clone size: .
J gene: TRBJ1-2
V gene: TRBV29-1
D gene: .
CDR3 protein: CSVAQGPEYGYTF
CDR3 DNA: TGCAGCGTAGCCCAGGGACCGGAATATGGCTACACCTTC

clone size: once
J gene: TRBJ2-1
V gene: TRBV18
D gene: .
CDR3 protein: CASSSPADEQFF
CDR3 DNA: TGTGCCAGCTCATCGCCGGCGGATGAGCAGTTCTTC

clone size: medium-sized
J gene: TRBJ1-1
V gene: TRBV7-9
D gene: .
CDR3 protein: CASSRSDITEAFF
CDR3 DNA: TGTGCCAGCAGCCGCAGTGACATAACTGAAGCTTTCTTT

clone size: .
J gene: TRBJ2-1
V gene: TRBV7-3
D gene: TRBD2
CDR3 protein: CASSREGGLAGNNEQFF
CDR3 DNA: TGTGCCAGCAGCCGGGAGGGAGGGCTAGCGGGAAACAATGAGCAGTTCTTC

clone size: .
J gene: TRBJ2-5
V gene: TRBV5-1
D gene: .
CDR3 protein: CASSFLSGQETQYF
CDR3 DNA: TGCGCCAGCAGCTTTTTATCAGGGCAAGAGACCCAGTACTTC

clone size: .
J gene: TRBJ2-1
V gene: TRBV6-5
D gene: .
CDR3 protein: CASRERSRGDNEQFF
CDR3 DNA: TGTGCCAGCAGGGAAAGGAGTAGGGGGGACAATGAGCAGTTCTTC

clone size: .
J gene: TRBJ2-2
V gene: TRBV27
D gene: .
CDR3 protein: CASSLGVRSPGELFF
CDR3 DNA: TGTGCCAGCAGTTTGGGGGTCCGTTCGCCCGGGGAGCTGTTTTTT

clone size: .
J gene: TRBJ2-3
V gene: TRBV5-1
D gene: TRBD2
CDR3 protein: CASGTSDRTDTQYF
CDR3 DNA: TGCGCCAGCGGGACTAGCGACCGCACAGATACGCAGTATTTT

clone size: once
J gene: TRBJ2-1
V gene: TRBV7-3
D gene: .
CDR3 protein: CASSWRGGGNEQFF
CDR3 DNA: TGTGCCAGCAGCTGGAGAGGGGGGGGCAATGAGCAGTTCTTC

clone size: .
J gene: TRBJ2-3
V gene: TRBV7-9
D gene: .
CDR3 protein: CASARDVTDTQYF
CDR3 DNA: TGTGCCAGCGCGCGGGATGTCACAGATACGCAGTATTTT

clone size: .
J gene: TRBJ2-2
V gene: TRBV11-2
D gene: .
CDR3 protein: CASSSGPDTGELFF
CDR3 DNA: TGTGCCAGCAGCTCCGGGCCCGATACCGGGGAGCTGTTTTTT

clone size: .
J gene: TRBJ1-2
V gene: TRBV6-5
D gene: .
CDR3 protein: CASSDPGYGYTF
CDR3 DNA: TGTGCCAGCAGTGACCCGGGCTATGGCTACACCTTC

clone size: .
J gene: TRBJ1-4
V gene: TRBV29-1
D gene: .
CDR3 protein: CSVVGRNEKLFF
CDR3 DNA: TGCAGCGTTGTAGGACGTAATGAAAAACTGTTTTTT

clone size: once
J gene: TRBJ2-3
V gene: TRBV7-9
D gene: .
CDR3 protein: CASLEADTQYF
CDR3 DNA: TGTGCCAGCCTGGAGGCAGATACGCAGTATTTT

clone size: .
J gene: TRBJ1-5
V gene: TRBV30
D gene: .
CDR3 protein: CAWSGGADQPQHF
CDR3 DNA: TGTGCCTGGAGTGGAGGGGCAGATCAGCCCCAGCATTTT

clone size: .
J gene: TRBJ2-7
V gene: TRBV20-1
D gene: .
CDR3 protein: CSARDFYEQYF
CDR3 DNA: TGCAGTGCTCGAGACTTCTACGAGCAGTACTTC

clone size: .
J gene: TRBJ2-6
V gene: TRBV9
D gene: .
CDR3 protein: CASSAGLSHGRANVLTF
CDR3 DNA: TGTGCCAGCAGCGCCGGACTCTCCCACGGACGGGCCAACGTCCTGACTTTC

clone size: .
J gene: TRBJ2-4
V gene: TRBV14
D gene: .
CDR3 protein: CASSHFQAGVKNIQYF
CDR3 DNA: TGTGCCAGCAGCCATTTTCAGGCTGGGGTCAAAAACATTCAGTACTTC

clone size: .
J gene: TRBJ2-7
V gene: TRBV9
D gene: .
CDR3 protein: CASSVAVGNYEQYF
CDR3 DNA: TGTGCCAGCAGCGTAGCCGTAGGGAACTACGAGCAGTACTTC

clone size: few
J gene: TRBJ2-5
V gene: TRBV10-3
D gene: TRBD1
CDR3 protein: CATGQEQETQYF
CDR3 DNA: TGTGCCACCGGACAGGAACAAGAGACCCAGTACTTC